The 3 T cell receptor beta chains below all came from one sample that was sequenced in a study of blood T cell repertoires in COVID-19. Sequencing was performed with immunoSEQ multiplex PCR; in TCRdb, only in-frame clones are kept and a portion is missing. Among fewer than 500,000 clones listed, approximately 90% were seen once. The sequencing input was peripheral blood. The source is a young man with COVID-19, enrolled during active disease.

The chain has TRBV4-1 and TRBJ2-3; possible D gene TRBD2, 5 bases. The CDR3 sequence is 16 residues long. Trimming removed 0 bases at V and 6 bases at J, with 16 bases between. In germline, CDR1 is MGHRA, CDR2 YSYEKL. The CDR3 DNA reads as TGCGCCAGCAGCCAAGAAGGGAGAGCTCTAGAGGATACGCAGTATTTT. It specifies CASSQEGRALEDTQYF.

Concerning this clone: The same CDR3 also results from other DNA sequences found in this sample. This sequence joins TRBV7-3 and TRBJ2-1; a weak D match, TRBD2 (5 bases). CDR3 length: 13 amino acids. The germline CDR1 and CDR2 sequences are SGHTA and FQGTGA. Trimming stripped 3 bases from V and 7 bases from J, with 10 bases between. The chain's CDR3 is CASSLTLANEQFF. The CDR3 nucleotides are TGTGCCAGCAGCTTGACGCTAGCTAATGAGCAGTTCTTC.

V gene TRBV3-1 (or the pseudogene TRBV3-2) combines with J gene TRBJ1-6; 10 bases align to TRBD1. The CDR3 consists of 16 residues. Looked up from germline, CDR1 is LGHDT and CDR2 is YNNKEL (reference sequence). V lost 0 bases, J lost 4 bases, and 0 bases stayed unmatched. CDR3 DNA: TGTGCCAGCAGCCAAGAGGGACAGGGGTATAATTCACCCCTCCACTTT. It codes for CASSQEGQGYNSPLHF.